This T cell receptor (beta chain) derives from a study of tumor-infiltrating lymphocytes in localized non-small cell lung cancer. Study results and limitations: Compared with uninvolved lung, tumors showed higher T cell infiltration by TCRbeta sequencing. Available tissue quantity limited TCR sequencing to a patient subset.

As concerns this clone: Its antigen is not identified.

In germline, CDR1 is SGHTA, CDR2 FQGNSA. This CDR3 spans 15 amino acids. The V segment lost 1 base and the J segment 5 bases; nucleotides outside the gene matches: 5. Some clones are missing from TCRdb's copy, which holds only in-frame ones; the method was immunoSEQ multiplex PCR. Among about 8,400 clones listed, 77% were seen once. Input material: lung tumor tissue. The rearrangement links TRBV7-2 to TRBJ1-5; 7 bases align to TRBD1. This TCR came from a human donor with non-small cell lung cancer. The CDR3 DNA sequence: TGTGCCAGCAGCTTAGTGTCAGGGGGGGATCAGCCCCAGCATTTT. This sequence encodes CASSLVSGGDQPQHF.